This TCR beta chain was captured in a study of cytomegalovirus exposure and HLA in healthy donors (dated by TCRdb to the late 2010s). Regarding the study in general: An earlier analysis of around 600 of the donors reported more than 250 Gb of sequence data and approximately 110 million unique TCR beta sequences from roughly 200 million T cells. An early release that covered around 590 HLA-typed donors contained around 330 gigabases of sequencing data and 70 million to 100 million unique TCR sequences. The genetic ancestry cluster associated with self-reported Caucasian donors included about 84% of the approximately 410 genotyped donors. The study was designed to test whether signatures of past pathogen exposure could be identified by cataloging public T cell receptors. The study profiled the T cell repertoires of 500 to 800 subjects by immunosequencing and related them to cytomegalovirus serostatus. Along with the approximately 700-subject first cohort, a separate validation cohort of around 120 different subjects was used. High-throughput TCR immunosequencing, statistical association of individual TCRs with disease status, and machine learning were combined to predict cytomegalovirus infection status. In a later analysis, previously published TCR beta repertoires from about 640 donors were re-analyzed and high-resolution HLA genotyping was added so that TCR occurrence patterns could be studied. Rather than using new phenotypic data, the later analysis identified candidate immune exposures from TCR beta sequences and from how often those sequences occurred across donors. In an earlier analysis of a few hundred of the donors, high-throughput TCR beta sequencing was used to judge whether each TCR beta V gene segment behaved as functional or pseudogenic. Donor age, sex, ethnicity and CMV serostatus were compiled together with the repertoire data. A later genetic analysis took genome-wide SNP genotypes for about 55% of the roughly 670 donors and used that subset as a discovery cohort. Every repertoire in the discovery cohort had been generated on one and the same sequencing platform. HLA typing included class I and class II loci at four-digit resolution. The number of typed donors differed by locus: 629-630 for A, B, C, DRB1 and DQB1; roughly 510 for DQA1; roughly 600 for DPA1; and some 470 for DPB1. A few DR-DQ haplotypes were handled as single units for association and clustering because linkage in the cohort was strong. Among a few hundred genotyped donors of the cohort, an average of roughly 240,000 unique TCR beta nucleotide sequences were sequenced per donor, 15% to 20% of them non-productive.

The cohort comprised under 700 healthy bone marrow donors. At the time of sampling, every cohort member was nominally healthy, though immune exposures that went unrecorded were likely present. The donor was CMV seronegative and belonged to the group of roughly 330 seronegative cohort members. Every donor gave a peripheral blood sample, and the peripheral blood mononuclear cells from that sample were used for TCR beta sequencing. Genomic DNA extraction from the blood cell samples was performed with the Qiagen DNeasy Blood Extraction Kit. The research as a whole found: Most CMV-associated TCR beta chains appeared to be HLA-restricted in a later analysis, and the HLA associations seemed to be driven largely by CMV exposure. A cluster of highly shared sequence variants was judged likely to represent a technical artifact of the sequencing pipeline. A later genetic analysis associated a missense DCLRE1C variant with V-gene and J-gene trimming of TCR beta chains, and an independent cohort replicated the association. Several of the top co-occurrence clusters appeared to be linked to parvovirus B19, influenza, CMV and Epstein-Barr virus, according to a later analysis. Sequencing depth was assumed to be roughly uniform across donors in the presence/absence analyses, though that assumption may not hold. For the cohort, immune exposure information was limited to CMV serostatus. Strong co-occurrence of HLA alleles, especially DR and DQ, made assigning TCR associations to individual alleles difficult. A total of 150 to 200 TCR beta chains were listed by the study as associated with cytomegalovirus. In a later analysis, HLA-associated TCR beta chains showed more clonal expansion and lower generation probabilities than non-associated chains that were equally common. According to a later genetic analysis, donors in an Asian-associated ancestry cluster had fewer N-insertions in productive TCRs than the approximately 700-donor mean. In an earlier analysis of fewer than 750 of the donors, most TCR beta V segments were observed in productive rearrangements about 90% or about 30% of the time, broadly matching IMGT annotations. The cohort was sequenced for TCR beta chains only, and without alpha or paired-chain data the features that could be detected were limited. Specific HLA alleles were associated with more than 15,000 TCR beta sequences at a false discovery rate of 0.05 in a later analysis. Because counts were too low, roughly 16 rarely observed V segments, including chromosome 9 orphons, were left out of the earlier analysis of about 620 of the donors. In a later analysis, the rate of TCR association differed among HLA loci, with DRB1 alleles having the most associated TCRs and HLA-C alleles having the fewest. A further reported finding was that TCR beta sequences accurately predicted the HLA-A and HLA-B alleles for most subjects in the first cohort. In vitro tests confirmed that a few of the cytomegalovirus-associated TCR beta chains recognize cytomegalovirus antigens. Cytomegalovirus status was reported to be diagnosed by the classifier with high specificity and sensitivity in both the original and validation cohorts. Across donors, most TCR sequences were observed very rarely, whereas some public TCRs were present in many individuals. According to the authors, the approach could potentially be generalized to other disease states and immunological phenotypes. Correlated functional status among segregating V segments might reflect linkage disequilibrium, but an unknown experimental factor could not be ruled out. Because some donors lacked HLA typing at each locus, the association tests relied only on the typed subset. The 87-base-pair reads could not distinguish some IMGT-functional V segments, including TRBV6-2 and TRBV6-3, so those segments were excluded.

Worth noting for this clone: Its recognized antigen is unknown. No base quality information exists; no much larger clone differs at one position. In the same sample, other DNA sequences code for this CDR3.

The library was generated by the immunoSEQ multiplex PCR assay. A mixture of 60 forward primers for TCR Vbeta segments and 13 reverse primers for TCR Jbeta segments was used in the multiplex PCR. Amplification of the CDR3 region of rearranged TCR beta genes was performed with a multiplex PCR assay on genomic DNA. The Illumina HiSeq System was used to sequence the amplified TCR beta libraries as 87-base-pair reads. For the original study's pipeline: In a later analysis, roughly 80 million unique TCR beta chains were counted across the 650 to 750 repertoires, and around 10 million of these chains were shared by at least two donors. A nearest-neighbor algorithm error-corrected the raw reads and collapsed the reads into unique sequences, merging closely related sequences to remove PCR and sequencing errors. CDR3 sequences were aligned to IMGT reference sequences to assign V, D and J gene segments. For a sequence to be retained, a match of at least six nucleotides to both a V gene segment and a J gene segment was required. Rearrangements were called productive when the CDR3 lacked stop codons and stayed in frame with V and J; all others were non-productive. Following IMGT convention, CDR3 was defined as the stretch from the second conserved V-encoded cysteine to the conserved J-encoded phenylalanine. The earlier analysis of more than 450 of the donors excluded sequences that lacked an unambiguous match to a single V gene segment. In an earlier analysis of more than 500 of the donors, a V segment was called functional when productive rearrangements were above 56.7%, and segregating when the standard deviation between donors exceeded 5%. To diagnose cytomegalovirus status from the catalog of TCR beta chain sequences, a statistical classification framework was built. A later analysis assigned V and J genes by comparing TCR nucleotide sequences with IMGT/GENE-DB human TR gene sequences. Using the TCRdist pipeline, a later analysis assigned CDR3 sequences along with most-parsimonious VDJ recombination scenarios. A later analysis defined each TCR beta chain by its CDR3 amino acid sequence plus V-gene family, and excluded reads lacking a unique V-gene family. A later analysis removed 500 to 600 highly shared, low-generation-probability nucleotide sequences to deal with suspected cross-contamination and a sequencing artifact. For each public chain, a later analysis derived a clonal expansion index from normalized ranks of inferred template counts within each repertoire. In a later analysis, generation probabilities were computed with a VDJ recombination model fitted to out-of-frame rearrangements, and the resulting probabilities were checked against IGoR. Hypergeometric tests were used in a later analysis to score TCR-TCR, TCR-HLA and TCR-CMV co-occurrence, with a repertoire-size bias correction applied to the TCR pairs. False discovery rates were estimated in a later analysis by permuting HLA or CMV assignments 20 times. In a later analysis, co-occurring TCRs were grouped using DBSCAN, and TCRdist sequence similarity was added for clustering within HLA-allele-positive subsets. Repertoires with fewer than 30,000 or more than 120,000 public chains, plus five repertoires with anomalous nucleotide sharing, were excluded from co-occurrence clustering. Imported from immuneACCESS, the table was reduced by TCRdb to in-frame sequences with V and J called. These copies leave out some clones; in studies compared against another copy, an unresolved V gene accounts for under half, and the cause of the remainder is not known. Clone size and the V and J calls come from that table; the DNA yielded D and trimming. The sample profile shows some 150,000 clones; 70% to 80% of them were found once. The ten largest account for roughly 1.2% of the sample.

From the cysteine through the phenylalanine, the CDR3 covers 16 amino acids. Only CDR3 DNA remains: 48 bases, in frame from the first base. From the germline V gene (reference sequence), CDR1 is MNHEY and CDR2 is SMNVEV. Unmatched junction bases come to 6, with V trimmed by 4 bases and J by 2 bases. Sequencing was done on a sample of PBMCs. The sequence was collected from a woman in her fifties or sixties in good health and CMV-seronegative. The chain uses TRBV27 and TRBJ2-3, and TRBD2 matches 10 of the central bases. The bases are TGTGCCAGCAGTTCACGGACTAGCGGTTACACAGATACGCAGTATTTT. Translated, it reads CASSSRTSGYTDTQYF.